This T cell receptor (beta chain) stems from a study of cytomegalovirus exposure and HLA in healthy donors (dated by TCRdb to about 2017). About the study as a whole: An earlier analysis of roughly 570 of the donors reported 250 to 300 Gb of sequence data and 95 million to 120 million unique TCR beta sequences obtained from roughly 180 million T cells. In a later analysis, previously published TCR beta repertoires from about 670 donors were re-analyzed and high-resolution HLA genotyping was added so that TCR occurrence patterns could be studied. Typing coverage varied by locus: about 620-640 donors for A, B, C, DRB1 and DQB1; approximately 500 for DQA1; some 610 for DPA1; approximately 490 for DPB1. In the later analysis, no new phenotypic data were used to find candidate immune exposures; instead, reliance was placed on TCR beta sequences and their occurrence across donors. Among about 400 genotyped donors of the cohort, an average of around 250,000 unique TCR beta nucleotide sequences was sequenced per donor, of which approximately 18% were non-productive. Every discovery cohort repertoire had been produced on one sequencing platform. High-throughput TCR immunosequencing, statistical association of individual TCRs with disease status, and machine learning were combined to predict cytomegalovirus infection status. In a later genetic analysis, genome-wide SNP genotypes for about 60% of the 666 donors were used, and that subset was treated as a discovery cohort. An early release covering some 640 HLA-typed donors comprised around 300 gigabases of sequencing data and approximately 80 million unique TCR sequences. Because of strong linkage in the cohort, roughly five DR-DQ haplotypes were treated as single units for association and clustering. Donor age, sex, ethnicity and CMV serostatus were compiled alongside the repertoire data. An earlier analysis of 587 of the donors used high-throughput TCR beta sequencing to judge whether each TCR beta V gene segment behaved as functional or pseudogenic. Both class I and class II loci were covered by HLA typing, at four-digit resolution. The study used immunosequencing to profile the T cell repertoires of several hundred subjects and linked those repertoires to cytomegalovirus serostatus. The aim of the study was to test whether cataloging public T cell receptors could identify signatures of past pathogen exposure. Along with the approximately 650-subject first cohort, a separate validation cohort of over a hundred different subjects was used. Of the 300 to 450 genotyped donors, about 80% fell in the genetic ancestry cluster associated with self-reported Caucasian donors.

V drops 5 bases and J drops 5 bases, leaving 15 bases in between. Via the germline V gene (reference sequence), CDR1 is LNHDA and CDR2 SQIVND. The CDR3 goes from the cysteine to the phenylalanine over 15 residues. Only the CDR3 region is kept as DNA, spanning 45 bases read in frame from base 1. A word on this clone: Its antigen remains unidentified. No base-level quality is on record; no much larger clone is a single base apart.

The cohort comprised some 730 healthy bone marrow donors. All cohort members were sampled while nominally healthy, although unrecorded immune exposures were likely present. The donor tested CMV seronegative and was one of the 352 seronegative cohort members. Every donor gave a peripheral blood sample, and the peripheral blood mononuclear cells from that sample were used for TCR beta sequencing. Genomic DNA extraction from the blood cell samples was performed with the Qiagen DNeasy Blood Extraction Kit. Library creation used the immunoSEQ multiplex PCR assay. A mixture of 60 forward primers for TCR Vbeta segments and 13 reverse primers for TCR Jbeta segments was used in the multiplex PCR. Amplification of the CDR3 region of rearranged TCR beta genes was performed with a multiplex PCR assay on genomic DNA. The amplified TCR beta libraries were sequenced on the Illumina HiSeq System as 87-base-pair reads. In the authors' own workflow: Across the 700 or so repertoires, a later analysis counted some 81 million unique TCR beta chains, roughly 11 million of which were shared by at least two donors. A nearest-neighbor algorithm error-corrected the raw reads and collapsed the reads into unique sequences, merging closely related sequences to remove PCR and sequencing errors. V, D and J gene segments were assigned by aligning CDR3 sequences to IMGT reference sequences. Each retained sequence needed at least a six-nucleotide match to both a V gene segment and a J gene segment. Rearrangements were classified as productive when the CDR3 lacked stop codons and remained in frame with V and J, and all other rearrangements were classified as non-productive. Following IMGT convention, CDR3 was defined as the stretch from the second conserved V-encoded cysteine to the conserved J-encoded phenylalanine. In an earlier analysis of around 570 of the donors, sequences lacking an unambiguous match to a single V gene segment were excluded. An earlier analysis of fewer than 650 of the donors classified V segments as functional when productive rearrangements were above 56.7% and as segregating when the standard deviation between donors was above 5%. A statistical classification framework was developed to diagnose cytomegalovirus status using the catalog of TCR beta chain sequences. V and J gene assignment, in a later analysis, came from comparing TCR nucleotide sequences with IMGT/GENE-DB human TR gene sequences. A later analysis assigned CDR3 sequences and most-parsimonious VDJ recombination scenarios with the TCRdist pipeline. A later analysis defined each TCR beta chain by its CDR3 amino acid sequence plus V-gene family, and excluded reads lacking a unique V-gene family. A later analysis removed 550 to 700 highly shared, low-generation-probability nucleotide sequences to deal with suspected cross-contamination and a sequencing artifact. In a later analysis, a clonal expansion index was calculated for each public chain from normalized within-repertoire ranks of inferred template counts. In a later analysis, generation probabilities were computed using a VDJ recombination model fitted to out-of-frame rearrangements, and the results were checked against IGoR. In a later analysis, TCR-TCR, TCR-HLA and TCR-CMV co-occurrence was scored with hypergeometric tests, and a repertoire-size bias correction was applied to TCR pairs. In a later analysis, false discovery rates were estimated by permuting HLA or CMV assignments 20 times. In a later analysis, co-occurring TCRs were grouped using DBSCAN, with TCRdist sequence similarity added in when clustering inside HLA-allele-positive subsets. Repertoires with fewer than 30,000 or more than 120,000 public chains were left out of co-occurrence clustering, as were five repertoires with anomalous nucleotide sharing. TCRdb took this table from immuneACCESS and kept in-frame rearrangements with V and J called. Such tables lack part of the clones; where checked against another copy, unresolved V genes explain under half of the gap, and the rest is unexplained. V and J calls and clone size are given by that table; D and trimming were obtained from the DNA. Within this sample are 65,000 to 90,000 clones, with roughly 90% of them counted one time only. In total, the top ten clones hold 1.5% to 2.5% of the sample.

What the research found in general, with its limitations: This cohort had only TCR beta chains sequenced, and the lack of alpha or paired-chain data limited which features could be detected. Because some donors lacked HLA typing at each locus, the association tests relied only on the typed subset. Compared with the 666-donor mean, donors in an Asian-associated ancestry cluster had fewer N-insertions in productive TCRs, according to a later genetic analysis. In a later analysis, HLA-associated TCR beta chains showed more clonal expansion and lower generation probabilities than non-associated chains that were equally common. In vitro tests confirmed that a few of the cytomegalovirus-associated TCR beta chains recognize cytomegalovirus antigens. A later analysis found that most CMV-associated TCR beta chains appeared HLA-restricted, with HLA associations seemingly driven largely by CMV exposure. Because counts were too low, seventeen rarely observed V segments, including chromosome 9 orphons, were excluded from the earlier analysis of some 590 of the donors. A later genetic analysis associated a missense DCLRE1C variant with V-gene and J-gene trimming of TCR beta chains, and an independent cohort replicated the association. Most TCR sequences were observed very rarely across donors, whereas some public TCRs were present in many individuals. A further reported finding was that TCR beta sequences accurately predicted the HLA-A and HLA-B alleles for most subjects in the first cohort. The classifier was reported to diagnose cytomegalovirus status with high specificity and sensitivity in both the original and validation cohorts. According to a later analysis, parvovirus B19, influenza, CMV and Epstein-Barr virus appeared linked to several top co-occurrence clusters. A total of some 180 TCR beta chains were listed by the study as associated with cytomegalovirus. Linkage disequilibrium might explain the correlated functional status among segregating V segments, but an unknown experimental factor could not be ruled out. Immune exposure information for the cohort was limited to CMV serostatus. In an earlier analysis of 587 of the donors, most TCR beta V segments were observed in productive rearrangements about 87% or about 30% of the time, broadly matching IMGT annotations. Some IMGT-functional V segments, including TRBV6-2 and TRBV6-3, could not be told apart with the 87-base-pair reads, so those segments were excluded. When HLA alleles, especially DR and DQ, strongly co-occurred, TCR associations were difficult to assign to individual alleles. A group of highly shared sequence variants was considered likely to be a technical artifact of the sequencing pipeline. Roughly uniform sequencing depth across donors was assumed in presence/absence analyses, although this assumption may not hold. In a later analysis, the rate of TCR association differed among HLA loci, with DRB1 alleles having the most associated TCRs and HLA-C alleles having the fewest. The authors suggested that the approach could potentially be generalized to other disease states and immunological phenotypes. In a later analysis, around 17,000 TCR beta sequences were associated with specific HLA alleles at a false discovery rate of 0.05.

The sample comprised PBMCs. The chain employs TRBV19 and TRBJ2-2; D gene: possibly TRBD2, on 6 matching bases. The clonotype was recovered from a woman between 25 and 40 years old in good health and CMV-seronegative. CDR3 region: CASSPGTEPTGELFF. The nucleotides read TGTGCCAGTAGTCCTGGGACTGAACCAACCGGGGAGCTGTTTTTT. The CDR3 plus the reference TRBV19 and TRBJ2-2 genes for the other parts give the full variable domain: DGGITQSPKYLFRKEGQNVTLSCEQNLNHDAMYWYRQDPGQGLRLIYYSQIVNDFQKGDIAEGYSVSREKKESFPLTVTSAQKNPTAFYLCASSPGTEPTGELFFGEGSRLTVL.